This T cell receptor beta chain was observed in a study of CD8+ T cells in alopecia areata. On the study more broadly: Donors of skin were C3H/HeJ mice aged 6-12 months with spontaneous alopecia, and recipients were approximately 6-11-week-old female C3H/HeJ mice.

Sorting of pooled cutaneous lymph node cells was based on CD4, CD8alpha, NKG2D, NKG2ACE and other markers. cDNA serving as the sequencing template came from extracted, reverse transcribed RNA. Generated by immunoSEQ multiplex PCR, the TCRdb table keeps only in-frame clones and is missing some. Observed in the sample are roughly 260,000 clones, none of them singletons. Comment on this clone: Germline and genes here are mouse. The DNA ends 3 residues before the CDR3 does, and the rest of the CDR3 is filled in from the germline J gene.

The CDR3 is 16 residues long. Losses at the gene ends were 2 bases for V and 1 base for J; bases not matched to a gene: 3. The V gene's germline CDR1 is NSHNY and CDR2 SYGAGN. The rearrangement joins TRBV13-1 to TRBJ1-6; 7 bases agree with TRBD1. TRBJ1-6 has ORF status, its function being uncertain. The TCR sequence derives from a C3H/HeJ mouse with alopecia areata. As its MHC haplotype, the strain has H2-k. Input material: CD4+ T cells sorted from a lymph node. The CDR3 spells CASSEGQTSYNSPLYF. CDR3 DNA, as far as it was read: TGTGCCAGCAGTGAGGGACAGACCTCCTATAATTCGCCC.